A single sample is the source of the 8 T cell receptor beta chains below, sequenced in a study of cytomegalovirus exposure and HLA in healthy donors listed by TCRdb under 2017. Libraries were made using the immunoSEQ multiplex PCR assay. The multiplex PCR relied on a mix of 60 forward primers for TCR Vbeta segments and 13 reverse primers for TCR Jbeta segments. What TCRdb holds here is the immuneACCESS table cut down to in-frame rearrangements. Part of the clones is not present; checked against another copy, under half of the missing clones reflect an unresolved V gene, and the others are unexplained. In this sample the table shows roughly 170,000 clones, around 83% of which occur a single time. Approximately 1.2% of the sample belongs to the ten largest clones. The sequenced material came from PBMCs. The receptors shown here come from a girl aged 2-9 years in good health and CMV-seropositive.

A single count supports this clone. The rearrangement links TRBV11-2 to TRBJ2-7; 11 nucleotides line up with TRBD2. Germline V gene lookup returns CDR1 SGHAT and CDR2 FQNNGV. The CDR3 has 14 residues. The V gene end was trimmed by 3 bases and the J gene end by 4 bases; junction bases not matched to a gene: 2. The CDR3 nucleotides are TGTGCCAGCAGCTTGGGACTAGCGGTGTACGAGCAGTACTTC. This translates into CASSLGLAVYEQYF.

This clone came up a few times. This chain uses TRBV10-1 with TRBJ1-1; TRBD1 is a possible D gene (6 bases). The CDR3 extends over 13 amino acids. Germline CDR1 is WNHNN and CDR2 is SYGVQD (reference sequence). Trimming cost V 8 bases and J 4 bases, with 14 bases left between them. The CDR3 DNA sequence: TGCGCCAGCTCGAGGGGGTACCGCACTGAAGCTTTCTTT. Protein product: CASSRGYRTEAFF.

V usage is TRBV18 and J usage is TRBJ1-5; D perhaps matches TRBD1 (5 bases). The germline gives CDR1 KGHSH, CDR2 LQKENI. V lost 3 bases and J lost 0, with 15 bases in between. CDR3 length: 17 residues. The CDR3 loop is CASSPGGARYSNQPQHF. The CDR3 region has the DNA TGTGCCAGCTCACCGGGAGGGGCCCGATATAGCAATCAGCCCCAGCATTTT.

This clone was picked up one time. The chain combines TRBV6-6 with TRBJ2-3; TRBD2 matches at 12 bases. The trim removed 4 bases at V and 3 bases at J, leaving 5 bases unmatched. The V gene's germline CDR1 is MNHNY and CDR2 SVGAGI (reference sequence). The CDR3 is made up of 16 amino acids. The CDR3 protein is CASSWGLAGGTDTQYF. CDR3 nucleotides: TGTGCCAGCAGTTGGGGACTAGCGGGTGGTACAGATACGCAGTATTTT.

The CDR3 is CASKTEGGQGTARNPYGYTF. CDR3 nucleotides: TGCGCCAGCAAGACCGAGGGAGGTCAAGGGACAGCCCGCAACCCCTATGGCTACACCTTC. V is TRBV10-1 and J is TRBJ1-2; 7 bases align to TRBD1. The CDR3 is made up of 20 amino acids. Trimming took 7 bases from V and 4 from J; bases not matched to a gene: 27. The germline CDR1 and CDR2 sequences are WNHNN and SYGVQD (reference sequence).

The gene calls are TRBV11-1 and TRBJ1-2; D may be TRBD1 (6 bases). The V gene's germline CDR1 is SGHAT and CDR2 FQDESV (reference sequence). V shed 2 bases and J shed 5 bases, with 15 bases lying between them. The CDR3 contains 15 residues. CDR3 sequence (DNA): TGTGCCAGCAGCTTATCCGATGGACAGATTTATGGCTACACCTTC. It is translated as CASSLSDGQIYGYTF. Full variable domain (outside the CDR3, taken from reference TRBV11-1 and TRBJ1-2): EAEVAQSPRYKITEKSQAVAFWCDPISGHATLYWYRQILGQGPELLVQFQDESVVDDSQLPKDRFSAERLKGVDSTLKIQPAELGDSAMYLCASSLSDGQIYGYTFGSGTRLTVV.

This chain joins TRBV11-2 and TRBJ1-1; D is unclear. Germline V lookup: CDR1 SGHAT, CDR2 FQNNGV. Trimming took 0 bases from V and 11 from J, leaving 13 bases between them. This CDR3 spans 13 amino acids. CDR3 nucleotides: TGTGCCAGCAGCTTAGATCGAGGAGGTCCCGCTTTCTTT. Translated, it gives CASSLDRGGPAFF. The whole variable domain, filled in from reference TRBV11-2 and TRBJ1-1, reads EAGVAQSPRYKIIEKRQSVAFWCNPISGHATLYWYQQILGQGPKLLIQFQNNGVVDDSQLPKDRFSAERLKGVDSTLKIQPAKLEDSAVYLCASSLDRGGPAFFGQGTRLTVV.

This chain uses TRBV14 with TRBJ1-1; D remains ambiguous. Germline loops: CDR1 SGHDN, CDR2 FVKESK. This CDR3 contains 15 residues. V dropped 4 bases and J dropped 2 bases, with 14 bases sitting between them. CDR3 in amino acids: CASSRLPYPNTEAFF. The CDR3 DNA reads TGTGCCAGCAGCCGGCTGCCATACCCCAACACTGAAGCTTTCTTT.